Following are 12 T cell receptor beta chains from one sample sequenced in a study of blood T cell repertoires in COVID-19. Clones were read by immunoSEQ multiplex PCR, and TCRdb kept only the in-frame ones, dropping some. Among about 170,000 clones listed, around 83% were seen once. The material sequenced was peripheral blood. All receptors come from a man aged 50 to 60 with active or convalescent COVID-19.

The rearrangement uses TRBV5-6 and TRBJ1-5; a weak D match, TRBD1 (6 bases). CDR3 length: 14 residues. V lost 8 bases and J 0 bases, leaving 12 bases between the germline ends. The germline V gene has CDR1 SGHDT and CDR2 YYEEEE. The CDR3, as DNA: TGTGCCAGTAAGGACAGAGCTAGCAATCAGCCCCAGCATTTT. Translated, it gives CASKDRASNQPQHF.

The CDR3 sequence: CASSLVSGNREKLFF. CDR3 coding DNA: TGTGCCAGCAGCTTAGTGTCAGGGAACAGGGAAAAACTGTTTTTT. The rearrangement uses TRBV7-9 and TRBJ1-4; D perhaps matches TRBD1 (5 bases). CDR1 and CDR2 (germline): SEHNR, FQNEAQ (reference sequence). This CDR3 region has 15 residues. Trimming shortened V by 1 base and J by 8 bases, and 14 bases separated the two germline ends.

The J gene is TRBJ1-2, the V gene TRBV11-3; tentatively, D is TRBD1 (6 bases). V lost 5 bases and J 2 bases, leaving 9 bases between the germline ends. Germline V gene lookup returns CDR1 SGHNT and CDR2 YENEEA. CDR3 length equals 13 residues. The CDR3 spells CASSPDSNYGYTF. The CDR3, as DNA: TGTGCCAGCAGCCCGGACAGCAACTATGGCTACACCTTC.

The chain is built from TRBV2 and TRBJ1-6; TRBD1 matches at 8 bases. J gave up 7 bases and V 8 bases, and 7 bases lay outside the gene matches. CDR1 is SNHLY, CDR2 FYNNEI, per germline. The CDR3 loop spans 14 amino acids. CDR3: CASGTDRENSPLHF. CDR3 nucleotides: TGTGCCAGCGGTACGGACAGGGAAAATTCACCCCTCCACTTT.

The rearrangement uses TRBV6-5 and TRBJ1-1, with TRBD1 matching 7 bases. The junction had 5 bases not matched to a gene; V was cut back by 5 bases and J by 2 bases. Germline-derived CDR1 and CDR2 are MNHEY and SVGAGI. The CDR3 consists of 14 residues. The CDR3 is CASSPYRGNTEAFF. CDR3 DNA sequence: TGTGCCAGCAGTCCTTACAGGGGAAACACTGAAGCTTTCTTT.

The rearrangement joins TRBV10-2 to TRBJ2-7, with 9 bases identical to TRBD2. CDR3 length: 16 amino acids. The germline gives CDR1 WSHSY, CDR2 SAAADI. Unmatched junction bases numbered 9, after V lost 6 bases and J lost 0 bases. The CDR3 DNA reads TGCGCCAGCAGAGATGTAGCGGGGGCTTCCTCCTACGAGCAGTACTTC. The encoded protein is CASRDVAGASSYEQYF.

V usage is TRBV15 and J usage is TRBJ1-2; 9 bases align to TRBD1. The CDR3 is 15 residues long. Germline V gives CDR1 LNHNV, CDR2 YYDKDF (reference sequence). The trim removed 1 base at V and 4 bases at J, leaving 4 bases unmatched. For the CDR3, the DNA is TGTGCCACCAGCAGAGGACAGGGACAGGGCTATGGCTACACCTTC. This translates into CATSRGQGQGYGYTF.

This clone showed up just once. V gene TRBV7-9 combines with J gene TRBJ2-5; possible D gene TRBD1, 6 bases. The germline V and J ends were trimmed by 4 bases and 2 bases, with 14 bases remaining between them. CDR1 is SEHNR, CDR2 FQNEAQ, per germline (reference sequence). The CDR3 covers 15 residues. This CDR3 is CASSSRQEQQETQYF. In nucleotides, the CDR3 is TGTGCCAGCAGCTCGAGACAGGAGCAACAAGAGACCCAGTACTTC.

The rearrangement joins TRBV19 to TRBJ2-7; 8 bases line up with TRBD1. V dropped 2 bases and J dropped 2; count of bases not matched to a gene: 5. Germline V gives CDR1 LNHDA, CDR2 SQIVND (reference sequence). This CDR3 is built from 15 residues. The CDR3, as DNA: TGTGCCAGTAGTATACGACAGGGGTATCCCTACGAGCAGTACTTC. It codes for CASSIRQGYPYEQYF. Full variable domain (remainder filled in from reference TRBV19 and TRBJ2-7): DGGITQSPKYLFRKEGQNVTLSCEQNLNHDAMYWYRQDPGQGLRLIYYSQIVNDFQKGDIAEGYSVSREKKESFPLTVTSAQKNPTAFYLCASSIRQGYPYEQYFGPGTRLTVT.

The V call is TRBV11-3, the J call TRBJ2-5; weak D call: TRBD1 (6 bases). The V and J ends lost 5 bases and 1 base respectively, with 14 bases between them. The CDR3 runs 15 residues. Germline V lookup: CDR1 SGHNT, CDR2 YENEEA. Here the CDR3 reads CASSQRTELQETQYF. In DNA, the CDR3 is TGTGCCAGCAGCCAACGGACAGAACTCCAAGAGACCCAGTACTTC.

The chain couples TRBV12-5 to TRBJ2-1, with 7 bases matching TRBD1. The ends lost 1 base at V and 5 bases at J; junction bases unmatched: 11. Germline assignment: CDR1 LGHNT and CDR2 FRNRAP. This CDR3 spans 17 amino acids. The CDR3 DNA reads TGTGCTAGTGGTTTGGGGTGGACGGGACAGAAAAACAATGAGCAGTTCTTC. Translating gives CASGLGWTGQKNNEQFF.

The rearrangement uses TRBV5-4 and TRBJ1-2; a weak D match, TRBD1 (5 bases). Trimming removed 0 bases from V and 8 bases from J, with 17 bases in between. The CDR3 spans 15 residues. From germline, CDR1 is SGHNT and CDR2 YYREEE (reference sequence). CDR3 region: CASSLAVGRKFGYTF. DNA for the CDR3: TGTGCCAGCAGCTTGGCCGTGGGGCGCAAGTTCGGCTACACCTTC.